These 21 T cell receptor beta chains came from one sample sequenced in a study of blood T cell repertoires in COVID-19. The protocol was immunoSEQ multiplex PCR, while the TCRdb copy is restricted to in-frame clones and leaves out a portion. The sample records roughly 250,000 clones, 88% being singletons. The sample comprised PBMCs or T cells enriched from blood (not recorded which). The receptors derive from a woman in her thirties or forties with acute COVID-19.

The chain carries TRBV7-3 and TRBJ2-1, with D possibly matching TRBD1 (6 bases). CDR1 and CDR2 (germline): SGHTA, FQGTGA. Trimming shortened V by 2 bases and J by 13 bases, and 15 bases separated the two germline ends. The length of the CDR3 is 13 residues. In DNA, the CDR3 is TGTGCCAGCAGCTTAGGGTCGGACAGAGAACAGTTCTTC. This codes for CASSLGSDREQFF.

This clone was recorded once. This chain uses TRBV30 with TRBJ1-6; D might be TRBD1 (5 bases). The germline gives CDR1 GTSNPN, CDR2 SVGIG (reference sequence). This CDR3 region has 16 residues. The germline V and J ends were trimmed by 0 bases and 7 bases, with 16 bases remaining between them. In nucleotides, the CDR3 is TGTGCCTGGAGTGTAGGCGAGACAGTATTGAATTCACCCCTCCACTTT. It yields the protein CAWSVGETVLNSPLHF.

This chain uses TRBV7-9 with TRBJ2-3; 8 bases match TRBD1. Germline V gives CDR1 SEHNR, CDR2 FQNEAQ (reference sequence). With V trimmed by 6 bases and J by 3 bases, 11 bases remained unmatched. The CDR3 length is 16 residues. The CDR3 DNA sequence: TGTGCCAGCAGATTAAGCAGGGGGCTAAGGACAGATACGCAGTATTTT. This sequence encodes CASRLSRGLRTDTQYF.

The rearrangement links TRBV14 to TRBJ2-5, with D possibly matching TRBD2 (6 bases). The V end was cut by 1 base, the J end by 7 bases, with 10 bases between. The CDR3 covers 13 residues. Germline CDR1 SGHDN, CDR2 FVKESK. In DNA, the CDR3 is TGTGCCAGCAGCCAAGTTGTGCGGGGGACCCAGTACTTC. Translation gives CASSQVVRGTQYF. Full variable domain (outside the CDR3, taken from reference TRBV14 and TRBJ2-5): EAGVTQFPSHSVIEKGQTVTLRCDPISGHDNLYWYRRVMGKEIKFLLHFVKESKQDESGMPNNRFLAERTGGTYSTLKVQPAELEDSGVYFCASSQVVRGTQYFGPGTRLLVL.

J is TRBJ1-4 and V is TRBV30; D uncertain. The germline gives CDR1 GTSNPN, CDR2 SVGIG (reference sequence). Trimming pared 0 bases from V and 0 bases from J, leaving 11 bases between. CDR3 length: 16 amino acids. The CDR3 loop reads CAWSVRQTATNEKLFF. As DNA, the CDR3 is TGTGCCTGGAGTGTCCGTCAGACTGCAACTAATGAAAAACTGTTTTTT.

This clone was seen a few times. V gene TRBV18 combines with J gene TRBJ1-5; possibly TRBD1 for D (5 bases). CDR3 length equals 16 residues. V was pared by 3 bases and J by 2 bases, with 14 bases between. Germline-derived CDR1 and CDR2 are KGHSH and LQKENI. This CDR3 reads CASSPLGGWGNQPQHF. Here the CDR3 DNA reads TGTGCCAGCTCACCTCTCGGGGGGTGGGGCAATCAGCCCCAGCATTTT.

This clone was observed once. The chain uses TRBV3-1 (or the pseudogene TRBV3-2) and TRBJ2-1, with 10 bases matching TRBD2. The CDR3 runs 18 residues. The germline V gene encodes CDR1 LGHDT and CDR2 YNNKEL (reference sequence). The J segment lost 6 bases and the V segment lost 1 base, leaving 12 bases of the junction unmatched. The CDR3 coding sequence is TGTGCCAGCAGCCAAGGTGGGGTACTAGCGGGATTTAGCAATGAGCAGTTCTTC. It specifies CASSQGGVLAGFSNEQFF.

The CDR3 loop reads CASSIRDGGQPQHF. DNA for the CDR3: TGTGCCAGTAGTATCAGAGACGGGGGGCAGCCCCAGCATTTT. The V and J genes are TRBV19 and TRBJ1-5, with a possible D match to TRBD1 (5 bases). V dropped 3 bases and J dropped 7 bases, with 13 bases sitting between them. Per the germline V gene, CDR1 is LNHDA and CDR2 is SQIVND (reference sequence). The CDR3 is made up of 14 amino acids.

The rearrangement joins TRBV20-1 to TRBJ2-7; possibly TRBD2 for D (7 bases). V was trimmed by 3 bases and J by 5 bases, leaving 14 bases between them. In germline, CDR1 is DFQATT, CDR2 SNEGSKA (reference sequence). CDR3 size: 13 residues. The CDR3 reads CSASRGARDEQYV. In nucleotides, the CDR3 is TGCAGTGCTAGTCGGGGGGCAAGAGACGAGCAGTACGTC.

This sequence joins TRBV9 and TRBJ1-6; possibly TRBD1 for D (5 bases). The CDR3 contains 17 residues. The germline V and J ends were trimmed by 3 bases and 7 bases, with 20 bases remaining between them. The germline V gene has CDR1 SGDLS and CDR2 YYNGEE. The CDR3 reads CASSADEWDWPNSPLHF. CDR3 DNA: TGTGCCAGCAGCGCCGATGAATGGGACTGGCCGAATTCACCCCTCCACTTT.

The chain joins TRBV28 to TRBJ1-5; D possibly corresponds to TRBD1 (6 bases). CDR1 and CDR2 from the germline V gene are MDHEN and SYDVKM. This CDR3 has 16 amino acids. Between the trimmed V and J ends, which lost 3 bases and 4 bases, there was a span of 16 bases. The CDR3 nucleotides read TGTGCCAGCAGTTTTTATTCGGACAGAGCGAATCAGCCCCAGCATTTT. Translation: CASSFYSDRANQPQHF. The variable domain in full, completed from reference TRBV28 and TRBJ1-5, reads DVKVTQSSRYLVKRTGEKVFLECVQDMDHENMFWYRQDPGLGLRLIYFSYDVKMKEKGDIPEGYSVSREKKERFSLILESASTNQTSMYLCASSFYSDRANQPQHFGDGTRLSIL.

The chain links TRBV7-2 to TRBJ1-5; possible D gene TRBD1, 5 bases. Germline assignment: CDR1 SGHTA and CDR2 FQGNSA. V lost 1 base to trimming and J lost 1 base, with 8 bases between them. CDR3 size: 15 residues. DNA of the CDR3: TGTGCCAGCAGCTTAGTCAGGGTGAGCAATCAGCCCCAGCATTTT. This codes for CASSLVRVSNQPQHF.

This chain joins TRBV6-5 and TRBJ2-3, with a tentative D call TRBD1 (6 bases). Per the germline V gene, CDR1 is MNHEY and CDR2 is SVGAGI. Trimming removed 5 bases at V and 2 bases at J, with 14 bases between. The CDR3 sequence is 15 residues long. This chain's CDR3 is CASSTPGDYTDTQYF. For the CDR3, the DNA is TGTGCCAGCAGTACCCCAGGGGATTACACAGATACGCAGTATTTT.

The V gene is TRBV9, the J gene TRBJ2-1; no clear D gene. The CDR3 runs to 14 residues. Germline V lookup: CDR1 SGDLS, CDR2 YYNGEE. Trimming pared 0 bases from V and 6 bases from J, leaving 10 bases between. The CDR3: CASSVVAGLNEQFF. CDR3 nucleotides: TGTGCCAGCAGCGTAGTAGCCGGCCTCAATGAGCAGTTCTTC.

The rearrangement joins TRBV9 to TRBJ1-6; D perhaps matches TRBD1 (5 bases). Germline CDR1 is SGDLS and CDR2 is YYNGEE. The CDR3 contains 15 residues. With 0 bases removed from V and 7 bases from J, the gap between germline ends came to 11 bases. Here the CDR3 reads CASSVVAGENSPLHF. In nucleotides, the CDR3 is TGTGCCAGCAGCGTAGTGGCGGGGGAAAATTCACCCCTCCACTTT.

The chain uses TRBV9 and TRBJ1-5; D call uncertain. Trimming pared 0 bases from V and 0 bases from J, leaving 7 bases between. CDR1 SGDLS and CDR2 YYNGEE come from the germline V gene. The CDR3 consists of 15 residues. CDR3 region: CASSVGAYSNQPQHF. In nucleotides, the CDR3 is TGTGCCAGCAGCGTAGGGGCGTATAGCAATCAGCCCCAGCATTTT.

The chain links TRBV18 to TRBJ1-1, with 7 bases aligning to TRBD1. Losses at the gene ends were 2 bases for V and 6 bases for J; bases not matched to a gene: 6. Germline V gene data show CDR1 as KGHSH and CDR2 as LQKENI. This CDR3 spans 14 amino acids. CDR3 DNA sequence: TGTGCCAGCTCACCAGGACAGGCTCCCGCTGAAGCTTTCTTT. Residues: CASSPGQAPAEAFF.

CDR3 residues: CSVVSSYEQYF. The CDR3, as DNA: TGCAGCGTTGTGAGCTCGTACGAGCAGTACTTC. The chain recombines TRBV29-1 with TRBJ2-7; D call uncertain. The CDR3 loop spans 11 amino acids. V gave up 4 bases and J gave up 4 bases, with 8 bases separating them. Looked up from germline, CDR1 is SQVTM and CDR2 is ANQGSEA.

J is TRBJ1-2 and V is TRBV6-5, with 9 bases identical to TRBD1. Germline-derived CDR1 and CDR2 are MNHEY and SVGAGI. V lost 4 bases to trimming and J lost 7 bases; unmatched junction nucleotides: 7. This CDR3 is built from 14 residues. CDR3: CASSSHRGRVGYTF. CDR3 DNA sequence: TGTGCCAGCAGTTCCCACAGGGGGCGCGTTGGCTACACCTTC.

This clone was recorded only once. V usage is TRBV5-1 and J usage is TRBJ2-2, with D perhaps matching TRBD2 (6 bases). The CDR3 sequence is 16 residues long. V lost 3 bases and J lost 3, with 15 bases in between. CDR1 and CDR2 (germline): SGHRS, YFSETQ. The CDR3 DNA follows: TGCGCCAGCAGCTCGCCGGAGGGGCCATACACCGGGGAGCTGTTTTTT. Its protein product is CASSSPEGPYTGELFF.

The chain employs TRBV7-9 and TRBJ2-3; 9 bases fit TRBD2. Per the germline V gene, CDR1 is SEHNR and CDR2 is FQNEAQ (reference sequence). V lost 1 base and J lost 6; bases outside the gene matches: 11. The CDR3 spans 17 residues. The CDR3 here is CASSLGLAALQGDTQYF. The DNA of the CDR3 is TGTGCCAGCAGCTTAGGACTAGCGGCTCTACAAGGGGATACGCAGTATTTT. Together with reference TRBV7-9 and TRBJ2-3, the CDR3 gives the full variable domain: DTGVSQNPRHKITKRGQNVTFRCDPISEHNRLYWYRQTLGQGPEFLTYFQNEAQLEKSRLLSDRFSAERPKGSFSTLEIQRTEQGDSAMYLCASSLGLAALQGDTQYFGPGTRLTVL.